Below, 32 T cell receptor beta chains from the same sample are listed, as sequenced in a study of early T cells in non-severe SARS-CoV-2 infection. TCRdb called the 5' RACE reads again in MiXCR, with one record for every CDR3 protein. The table has some 82,000 distinct CDR3 sequences, more than 5% seen once. The sequenced sample consisted of whole blood. Receptors originate from an adult who was a healthcare worker with PCR-confirmed SARS-CoV-2 infection or an uninfected control (not recorded which).

This clonotype occurred many times. CDR3 sequence: CAWSVLSGGSGANVLTF. The CDR3 region has the DNA TGTGCCTGGAGTGTACTGTCAGGGGGCTCTGGGGCCAACGTCCTGACTTTC. The chain combines TRBV30 with TRBJ2-6; TRBD1 matches at 7 bases. CDR3 length: 17 amino acids. Germline V gene sequence: CDR1 GTSNPN, CDR2 SVGIG (reference sequence). V was clipped by 0 bases and J by 0 bases; unmatched bases: 5.

A remark on this clonotype: A much larger clone differs from this one at a single base, so this may be a read error. The genes are TRBV24-1 and TRBJ2-3, with D unclear. The CDR3 has 17 amino acids. CDR1 and CDR2 from the germline V gene are KGHDR and SFDVKD. Trimming left V 3 bases short and J 0 bases short, with 15 bases between. The CDR3 sequence: CATSDLSKGPSTDTQYF. CDR3 sequence (DNA): TGTGCCACCAGTGATCTTTCGAAAGGTCCTAGCACAGATACGCAGTATTTT.

This clonotype showed up just a few times. The V and J genes are TRBV7-2 and TRBJ2-3, with a possible D match to TRBD2 (5 bases). CDR3 length: 16 residues. The V end lost 1 base, the J end lost 2 bases, and 13 bases lay between the germline ends. Germline V gives CDR1 SGHTA, CDR2 FQGNSA. CDR3 nucleotide sequence: TGTGCCAGCAGCTTAGGAGGAGGCACTCTCACAGATACGCAGTATTTT. It is translated as CASSLGGGTLTDTQYF.

A few counts support this clonotype. V is TRBV5-4 and J is TRBJ1-2, with a tentative D call TRBD1 (5 bases). The CDR3 is made up of 13 amino acids. V gave up 4 bases and J gave up 5 bases, with 12 bases separating them. Per germline, CDR1 SGHNT and CDR2 YYREEE (reference sequence). The CDR3 sequence: CASSTDSAYGYTF. The CDR3 region has the DNA TGTGCCAGCAGCACCGACAGTGCGTATGGCTACACCTTC.

This clonotype was picked up many times. The V and J genes are TRBV6-5 and TRBJ2-7, with no clear D. Germline values: CDR1 MNHEY, CDR2 SVGAGI. The CDR3 is made up of 12 amino acids. V dropped 8 bases and J dropped 6 bases, with 14 bases sitting between them. This CDR3 is CASGTISSEQYF. In DNA form, the CDR3 reads TGTGCCAGCGGAACCATAAGTTCCGAGCAGTACTTC.

The CDR3 here is CASSSRRGNEQFF. The CDR3 nucleotides read TGTGCCAGCAGCTCTAGACGTGGCAATGAGCAGTTCTTC. The rearrangement joins TRBV6-2 or TRBV6-3 to TRBJ2-1, with D unresolved. The CDR3 covers 13 residues. The V and J ends lost 6 bases and 6 bases respectively, with 12 bases between them. Germline V gene sequence: CDR1 MNHEY, CDR2 SVGEGT.

This clonotype has at least ten counts. The chain couples TRBV29-1 to TRBJ2-7; unclear D gene. V was cut by 7 bases and J by 0 bases, with 4 bases left in between. CDR1 is SQVTM, CDR2 ANQGSEA, per germline. The CDR3 sequence is 10 residues long. The CDR3 DNA reads as TGCAGCGACAACTCCTACGAGCAGTACTTC. Translating it yields CSDNSYEQYF.

The rearrangement links TRBV6-2 or TRBV6-3 to TRBJ2-7; 7 bases map to TRBD1. Germline CDR1 MNHEY, CDR2 SVGEGT. This CDR3 region has 14 residues. The trim removed 1 base at V and 2 bases at J, leaving 2 bases unmatched. The CDR3 bases are TGTGCCAGCAGTTACTTTCAGGGGGCCTACGAGCAGTACTTC. Translation: CASSYFQGAYEQYF.

This clonotype was seen ten or more times. This chain connects TRBV29-1 to TRBJ1-2; 11 bases are a match to TRBD1. J gave up 7 bases and V 6 bases, and 4 bases lay outside the gene matches. Germline V CDR1 and CDR2: SQVTM, ANQGSEA. This CDR3 has 12 amino acids. The CDR3: CSVGQGASGYTF. CDR3 coding DNA: TGCAGCGTCGGACAGGGGGCGAGTGGCTACACCTTC. The whole variable domain, filled in from reference TRBV29-1 and TRBJ1-2, reads SAVISQKPSRDICQRGTSLTIQCQVDSQVTMMFWYRQQPGQSLTLIATANQGSEATYESGFVIDKFPISRPNLTFSTLTVSNMSPEDSSIYLCSVGQGASGYTFGSGTRLTVV.

This clonotype was counted many times. V usage is TRBV25-1 and J usage is TRBJ2-7, with a possible D match to TRBD1 (6 bases). CDR1 MGHDK and CDR2 SYGVNS come from the germline V gene. The CDR3 is made up of 13 amino acids. The germline V and J ends were trimmed by 4 bases and 5 bases, with 12 bases remaining between them. Here the CDR3 DNA reads TGTGCCAGCAGTGCTCGCAGGGGTAACGAGCAGTACTTC. Protein sequence: CASSARRGNEQYF.

This clonotype was observed many times. The V gene is TRBV5-5, the J gene TRBJ2-1; the D is unclear. The CDR3 has 12 amino acids. The V gene lost 2 bases and the J gene lost 6 bases, with 6 bases spanning the gap. The germline V gene encodes CDR1 SGHKS and CDR2 YYEKEE (reference sequence). CDR3 residues: CASSFSLNEQFF. In DNA, the CDR3 is TGTGCCAGCAGCTTCAGCCTCAATGAGCAGTTCTTC.

This chain joins TRBV20-1 and TRBJ2-3, with D possibly being TRBD1 (6 bases). Germline values: CDR1 DFQATT, CDR2 SNEGSKA (reference sequence). The ends were cut back, 6 bases at V and 0 bases at J, with 16 bases in the middle. This CDR3 has 15 residues. CDR3: CSAGLQGTSTDTQYF. The CDR3, as DNA: TGCAGTGCGGGCCTACAGGGAACTAGCACAGATACGCAGTATTTT.

The V gene is TRBV6-5, the J gene TRBJ1-4; D not certain. V shed 6 bases and J shed 0 bases, with 11 bases lying between them. CDR1 and CDR2 (germline): MNHEY, SVGAGI. The CDR3 is 15 amino acids. This CDR3 reads CASSRQRATNEKLFF. CDR3 nucleotides: TGTGCCAGCAGCCGGCAGAGAGCAACTAATGAAAAACTGTTTTTT.

This clonotype was seen repeatedly, ten times or more. The chain carries TRBV25-1 and TRBJ1-5, with 8 bases lining up with TRBD1. This CDR3 has 13 residues. Germline V gives CDR1 MGHDK, CDR2 SYGVNS. J lost 3 bases, V lost 6 bases, and 1 base had no gene match. For the CDR3, the DNA is TGTGCCAGCAGGGACAGGGACAATCAGCCCCAGCATTTT. Its protein is CASRDRDNQPQHF.

This clonotype was counted between two and nine times. The chain combines TRBV27 with TRBJ1-2, with TRBD1 identical over 11 bases. The V gene's germline CDR1 is MNHEY and CDR2 SMNVEV (reference sequence). J lost 4 bases, V lost 4 bases, and 11 bases had no gene match. This CDR3 region has 17 residues. CDR3 protein: CASSSAGQGAPAYGYTF. For the CDR3, the DNA is TGTGCCAGCAGTTCAGCCGGACAGGGGGCGCCTGCCTATGGCTACACCTTC.

This clonotype was seen many times. The chain joins TRBV2 to TRBJ2-3; possibly TRBD1 for D (5 bases). The germline CDR1 and CDR2 sequences are SNHLY and FYNNEI. The CDR3 contains 15 residues. Trimming took off 6 bases at V and 6 bases at J, with 19 bases between the two ends. CDR3 residues: CASRETDSRVDTQYF. The DNA for the CDR3 is TGTGCCAGCAGAGAGACAGACTCCAGGGTGGATACGCAGTATTTT.

In this sample, this clonotype turned up many times. This chain connects TRBV11-2 to TRBJ2-7, with TRBD1 identical over 8 bases. Germline CDR1 reads SGHAT; CDR2 reads FQNNGV. The CDR3 is 14 residues long. Germline trimming cut 4 bases from V and 6 bases from J; bases unmatched to any gene: 8. CDR3 DNA sequence: TGTGCCAGCAGCTGGGGACAGGCGGGTGCCGAGCAGTACTTC. This codes for CASSWGQAGAEQYF. Using reference TRBV11-2 and TRBJ2-7 for the parts outside the CDR3, the full variable domain is EAGVAQSPRYKIIEKRQSVAFWCNPISGHATLYWYQQILGQGPKLLIQFQNNGVVDDSQLPKDRFSAERLKGVDSTLKIQPAKLEDSAVYLCASSWGQAGAEQYFGPGTRLTVT.

This clonotype was detected ten times or more. The chain's CDR3 is CASNIYNEQFF. The CDR3 coding sequence is TGTGCCAGCAACATTTACAATGAGCAGTTCTTC. The chain has TRBV6-1 and TRBJ2-1, with unresolved D. V dropped 7 bases and J dropped 4 bases, with 5 bases sitting between them. The CDR3 runs to 11 residues. Germline lookup yields CDR1 MNHNS and CDR2 SASEGT.

This clonotype has at least ten counts. The genes are TRBV29-1 and TRBJ2-7; 8 bases map to TRBD1. The CDR3 is 17 amino acids. Losses at the gene ends were 7 bases for V and 1 base for J; bases not matched to a gene: 18. Per the germline V gene, CDR1 is SQVTM and CDR2 is ANQGSEA. The CDR3 region has the DNA TGCAGCGCCAGAGCCGGGACAGGTTTCCCCGGATCCTACGAGCAGTACTTC. Its protein product is CSARAGTGFPGSYEQYF.

There are a few counts of this clonotype. The rearrangement uses TRBV5-1 and TRBJ1-2; D is undetermined. V was shortened by 0 bases and J by 4 bases, with 13 bases between the two germline ends. The CDR3 totals 15 residues. Germline V CDR1 and CDR2: SGHRS, YFSETQ. The DNA of the CDR3 is TGCGCCAGCAGCTTGGAGTTCGGGGAGGCCTATGGCTACACCTTC. It codes for CASSLEFGEAYGYTF.

Many counts were recorded for this clonotype. This chain uses TRBV11-2 with TRBJ2-7; TRBD1 matches 7 bases. Germline V gene data show CDR1 as SGHAT and CDR2 as FQNNGV. The trim removed 4 bases at V and 6 bases at J, leaving 6 bases unmatched. The CDR3 has 13 amino acids. The chain's CDR3 is CASSSHRGAEQYF. The CDR3 nucleotides are TGTGCCAGCAGCTCGCACAGGGGAGCCGAGCAGTACTTC.

This clonotype occurred many times. The chain recombines TRBV19 with TRBJ2-1, with TRBD1 matching over 7 bases. The ends lost 6 bases at V and 0 bases at J; junction bases unmatched: 5. Germline CDR1 and CDR2: LNHDA and SQIVND (reference sequence). The CDR3 loop spans 15 amino acids. The CDR3 is CASRPGQVSYNEQFF. The CDR3 nucleotides read TGTGCCAGTAGACCCGGACAGGTCTCCTACAATGAGCAGTTCTTC.

This clonotype was seen a few times. V is TRBV27 and J is TRBJ2-3; 15 bases align to TRBD2. Germline CDR1 MNHEY, CDR2 SMNVEV (reference sequence). Losses at the gene ends were 4 bases for V and 0 bases for J; bases not matched to a gene: 5. The CDR3 extends over 18 amino acids. The CDR3 nucleotides are TGTGCCAGCAGTTCAGGGACTAGCGGGAGGTGGAGCACAGATACGCAGTATTTT. This codes for CASSSGTSGRWSTDTQYF.

Of note for this clonotype: A much larger clone sits a single nucleotide away, making a read error possible. The J gene is TRBJ2-1, the V gene TRBV7-2; 8 positions agree with TRBD1. The CDR3 sequence is 15 residues long. V shed 5 bases, J shed 3 bases, and the junction held 6 bases outside the gene matches. CDR1 and CDR2 from the germline V gene are SGHTA and FQGNSA. CDR3 in amino acids: CASSPRTGRYNEQFF. The CDR3 DNA reads as TGTGCCAGCAGCCCCCGGACAGGGCGCTACAATGAGCAGTTCTTC. Combining the CDR3 with reference TRBV7-2 and TRBJ2-1 gives the whole variable domain GAGVSQSPSNKVTEKGKDVELRCDPISGHTALYWYRQSLGQGLEFLIYFQGNSAPDKSGLPSDRFSAERTGGSVSTLTIQRTQQEDSAVYLCASSPRTGRYNEQFFGPGTRLTVL.

This clonotype came up many times. The chain combines TRBV29-1 with TRBJ2-7, with D unclear. Per germline, CDR1 SQVTM and CDR2 ANQGSEA. V gave up 4 bases and J gave up 1 base, with 8 bases separating them. The CDR3 runs 12 residues. CDR3 nucleotides: TGCAGCGTTGTCGACGGGTCCTACGAGCAGTACTTC. It is translated as CSVVDGSYEQYF.

The chain couples TRBV3-1 to TRBJ1-1, with 10 positions matching TRBD1. CDR3 size: 17 residues. J lost 1 base, V lost 5 bases, and 10 bases had no gene match. CDR1 and CDR2 from the germline V gene are LGHDT and YNNKEL (reference sequence). The CDR3: CASSSTRQGAWNTEAFF. CDR3 DNA sequence: TGTGCCAGCAGCTCAACAAGACAGGGGGCATGGAACACTGAAGCTTTCTTT.

This clonotype has at least ten counts. The chain has TRBV11-2 and TRBJ1-1; perhaps TRBD1 as D (6 bases). The CDR3 sequence is 14 residues long. From germline, CDR1 is SGHAT and CDR2 FQNNGV. V lost 1 base, J lost 1 base, and 7 bases lay in between. The CDR3 nucleotides read TGTGCCAGCAGCTTAGTCAGGGGGAACACTGAAGCTTTCTTT. Its protein is CASSLVRGNTEAFF.

This clonotype appeared many times. This chain connects TRBV27 to TRBJ1-5; D is possibly TRBD1 (6 bases). The germline CDR1 and CDR2 sequences are MNHEY and SMNVEV (reference sequence). Deletions cut 6 bases from V and 1 base from J, with 16 bases between. This CDR3 region has 16 residues. In DNA, the CDR3 is TGTGCCAGCAGGGCCGGGGGGGGCGCGAGCAATCAGCCCCAGCATTTT. Translating it yields CASRAGGGASNQPQHF.

This clonotype was counted only a few times. The chain employs TRBV19 and TRBJ1-1; possible D gene TRBD1, 6 bases. The CDR3 length is 16 residues. V was clipped by 6 bases and J by 1 base, with 18 bases between them. The germline gives CDR1 LNHDA, CDR2 SQIVND (reference sequence). The chain's CDR3 is CASRRQGSASNTEAFF. The CDR3, as DNA: TGTGCCAGTAGACGTCAGGGGTCCGCTTCGAACACTGAAGCTTTCTTT.

This clonotype was seen many times. The J gene is TRBJ1-1, the V gene TRBV7-2; no clear D gene. This CDR3 has 12 residues. The V gene lost 2 bases and the J gene lost 5 bases, with 6 bases spanning the gap. Per the germline V gene, CDR1 is SGHTA and CDR2 is FQGNSA. CDR3 DNA sequence: TGTGCCAGCAGCTTAACTAGGACTGAAGCTTTCTTT. The encoded protein is CASSLTRTEAFF.

Ten or more counts support this clonotype. V is TRBV4-1 and J is TRBJ2-2; D may be TRBD2 (7 bases). Trimming cost V 1 base and J 4 bases, with 13 bases left between them. The CDR3 consists of 16 residues. Germline V gene lookup returns CDR1 MGHRA and CDR2 YSYEKL. The CDR3 DNA follows: TGCGCCAGCAGCCAAGCGGGGGGCCGGGGCACCGGGGAGCTGTTTTTT. Residues: CASSQAGGRGTGELFF.

This clonotype was counted many times. The chain couples TRBV20-1 to TRBJ1-4; D possibly corresponds to TRBD1 (5 bases). Germline V gene sequence: CDR1 DFQATT, CDR2 SNEGSKA (reference sequence). Trimming stripped 1 base from V and 5 bases from J, with 8 bases between. The CDR3 is made up of 13 amino acids. CDR3 nucleotide sequence: TGCAGTGCTAGAGGGGACGGGAATGAAAAACTGTTTTTT. Amino acid sequence: CSARGDGNEKLFF.